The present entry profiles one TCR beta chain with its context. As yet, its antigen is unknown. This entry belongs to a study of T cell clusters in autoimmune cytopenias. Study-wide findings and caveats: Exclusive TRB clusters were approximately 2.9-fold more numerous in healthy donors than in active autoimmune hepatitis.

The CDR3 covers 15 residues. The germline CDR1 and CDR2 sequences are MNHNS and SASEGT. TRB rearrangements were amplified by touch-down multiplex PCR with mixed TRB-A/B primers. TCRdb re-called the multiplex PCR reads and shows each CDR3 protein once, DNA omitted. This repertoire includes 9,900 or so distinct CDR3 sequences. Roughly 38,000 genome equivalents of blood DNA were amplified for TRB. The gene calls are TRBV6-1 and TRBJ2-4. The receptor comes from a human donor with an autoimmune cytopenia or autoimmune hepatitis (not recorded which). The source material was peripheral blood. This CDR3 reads CASSSSTQAKNIQYF.